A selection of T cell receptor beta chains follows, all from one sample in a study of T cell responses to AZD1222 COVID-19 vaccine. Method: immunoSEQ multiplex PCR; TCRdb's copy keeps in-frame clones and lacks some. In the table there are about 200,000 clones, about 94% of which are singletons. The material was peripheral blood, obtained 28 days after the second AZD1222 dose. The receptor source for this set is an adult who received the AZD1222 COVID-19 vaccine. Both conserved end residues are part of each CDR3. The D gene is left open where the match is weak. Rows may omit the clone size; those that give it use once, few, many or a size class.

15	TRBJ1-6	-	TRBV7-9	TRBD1	CASSPLQGVYSPLHF	TGTGCCAGCAGCCCACTACAGGGGGTCTACTCACCCCTCCACTTT
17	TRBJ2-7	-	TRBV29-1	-	CSVEGGVRDKGPYEQYF	TGCAGCGTTGAAGGGGGTGTACGAGACAAGGGCCCCTACGAGCAGTACTTC
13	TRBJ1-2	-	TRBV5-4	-	CASSFGVGDGYTF	TGTGCCAGCAGCTTTGGTGTAGGAGATGGCTACACCTTC
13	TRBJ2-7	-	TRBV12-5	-	CASGFGHPYEQYF	TGTGCTAGTGGTTTCGGGCACCCCTACGAGCAGTACTTC
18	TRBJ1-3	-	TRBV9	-	CASSASPPLLGSGNTIYF	TGTGCCAGCAGCGCATCGCCCCCCTTGCTGGGTTCGGGAAACACCATATATTTT
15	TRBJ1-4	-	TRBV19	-	CASSSQGAPYEKLFF	TGTGCCAGTAGTTCACAGGGAGCACCCTACGAAAAACTGTTTTTT
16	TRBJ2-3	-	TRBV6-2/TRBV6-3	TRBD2	CASSSRTSSITDTQYF	TGTGCCAGCAGTTCACGGACTAGCAGCATCACAGATACGCAGTATTTT
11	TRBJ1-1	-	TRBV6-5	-	CASSYWGEAFF	TGTGCCAGCAGTTACTGGGGGGAAGCTTTCTTT
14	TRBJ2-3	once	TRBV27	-	CASSFQVRADTQYF	TGTGCCAGCAGTTTCCAGGTCCGGGCAGATACGCAGTATTTT
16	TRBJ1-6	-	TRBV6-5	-	CASSYRLGRNNSPLHF	TGTGCCAGCAGTTACCGATTGGGACGGAATAATTCACCCCTCCACTTT
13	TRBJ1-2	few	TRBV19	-	CASSRERWNGYTF	TGTGCCTCTTCCAGGGAAAGGTGGAATGGCTACACCTTC
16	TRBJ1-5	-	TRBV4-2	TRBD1	CASSQDPDRVNQPQHF	TGTGCCAGCAGCCAAGACCCGGACAGGGTAAATCAGCCCCAGCATTTT
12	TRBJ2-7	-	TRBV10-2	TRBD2	CAAQLAGYEQYF	TGCGCCGCACAACTAGCGGGGTACGAGCAGTACTTC
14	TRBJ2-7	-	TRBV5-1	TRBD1	CASSLGQGVNEQYF	TGCGCCAGCAGCTTAGGACAGGGTGTGAACGAGCAGTACTTC
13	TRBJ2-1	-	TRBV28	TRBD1	CASSSRQGNEQFF	TGTGCCAGCAGTTCCCGACAGGGCAATGAGCAGTTCTTC
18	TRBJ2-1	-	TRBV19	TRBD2	CASSKGLAGGTIYNEQFF	TGTGCCAGTAGTAAGGGACTAGCGGGGGGGACAATCTACAATGAGCAGTTCTTC
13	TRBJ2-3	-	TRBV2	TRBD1	CASSDRGSDTQYF	TGTGCCAGCTCGGACAGGGGATCAGATACGCAGTATTTT
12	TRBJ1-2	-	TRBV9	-	CASRHSRDGYTF	TGTGCCAGCAGACACTCCAGGGATGGCTACACCTTC
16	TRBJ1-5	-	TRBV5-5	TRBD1	CASSPWTGTGNQPQHF	TGTGCCAGCAGCCCCTGGACAGGGACGGGCAATCAGCCCCAGCATTTT
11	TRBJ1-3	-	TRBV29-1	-	CSVLTGNTIYF	TGCAGCGTTTTAACTGGAAACACCATATATTTT
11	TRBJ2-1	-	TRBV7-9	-	CASSLGPGQFF	TGTGCCAGCAGCTTAGGCCCGGGGCAGTTCTTC
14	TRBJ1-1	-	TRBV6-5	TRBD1	CASRLGGMFSEAFF	TGTGCCAGCAGACTAGGGGGCATGTTCAGTGAAGCTTTCTTT
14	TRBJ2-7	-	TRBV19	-	CASSSTSHRTEQYF	TGTGCCAGTAGTTCGACATCCCACCGAACCGAGCAGTACTTC
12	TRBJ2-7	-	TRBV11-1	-	CASAETPYEQYF	TGTGCCAGCGCTGAGACCCCGTACGAGCAGTACTTC
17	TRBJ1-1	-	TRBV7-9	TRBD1	CASSFSLRQGANTEAFF	TGTGCCAGCAGTTTTTCCCTTCGACAGGGGGCGAACACTGAAGCTTTCTTT
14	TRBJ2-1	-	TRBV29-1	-	CSADSGARGNEQFF	TGCAGCGCCGATTCCGGCGCTCGCGGCAATGAGCAGTTCTTC
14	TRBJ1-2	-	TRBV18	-	CASSPSGVSYGYTF	TGTGCCAGCTCACCGAGTGGGGTATCCTATGGCTACACCTTC
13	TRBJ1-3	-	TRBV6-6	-	CASSYLSGNTIYF	TGTGCCAGCAGTTACCTATCTGGAAACACCATATATTTT
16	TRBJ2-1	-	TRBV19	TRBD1	CASSIRRDSVYNEQFF	TGTGCCAGTAGTATACGCCGGGACAGTGTCTACAATGAGCAGTTCTTC
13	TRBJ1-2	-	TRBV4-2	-	CASSQDRGGGYTF	TGTGCCAGCAGCCAAGACAGGGGTGGCGGCTACACCTTC
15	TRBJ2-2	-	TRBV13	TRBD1	CASSSDRDLTGELFF	TGTGCCAGCAGTTCGGACAGGGACCTCACCGGGGAGCTGTTTTTT
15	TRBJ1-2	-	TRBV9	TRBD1	CASSVEDRGQEGYTF	TGTGCCAGCAGCGTAGAGGACAGGGGGCAGGAAGGCTACACCTTC
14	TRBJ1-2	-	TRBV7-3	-	CASSKGDDNYGYTF	TGTGCCAGCAGCAAAGGGGACGATAACTATGGCTACACCTTC
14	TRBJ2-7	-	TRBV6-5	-	CASSYSYRVDEQYF	TGTGCCAGCAGTTACTCGTACAGGGTAGACGAGCAGTACTTC
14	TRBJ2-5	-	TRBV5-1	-	CASSILAPQETQYF	TGCGCCAGCAGCATTCTAGCGCCCCAAGAGACCCAGTACTTC
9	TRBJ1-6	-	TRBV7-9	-	CAGDSPLHF	TGTGCCGGGGATTCACCCCTCCACTTT
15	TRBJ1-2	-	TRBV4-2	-	CASSQDKHAVYGYTF	TGTGCCAGCAGCCAAGACAAGCATGCGGTCTATGGCTACACCTTC
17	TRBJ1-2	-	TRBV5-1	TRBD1	CASSPEPPDRGRSGYTF	TGCGCCAGCAGCCCCGAGCCTCCGGACAGGGGACGGAGTGGCTACACCTTC
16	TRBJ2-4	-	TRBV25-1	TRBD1	CASSALGQGLGNIQYF	TGTGCCAGCAGTGCCCTGGGACAGGGACTGGGAAACATTCAGTACTTC
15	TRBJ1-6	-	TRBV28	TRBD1	CASMGQGAPTSPLHF	TGTGCCAGCATGGGACAGGGGGCGCCAACCTCACCCCTCCACTTT
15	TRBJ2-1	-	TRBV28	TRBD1	CAVPSRDSHYNEQFF	TGTGCCGTACCTTCCCGGGACAGCCACTACAATGAGCAGTTCTTC
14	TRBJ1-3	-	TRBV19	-	CASMEAHSGNTIYF	TGTGCCAGTATGGAGGCGCACTCTGGAAACACCATATATTTT
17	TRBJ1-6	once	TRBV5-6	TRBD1	CASSSRDRDSYNSPLHF	TGTGCCAGCAGCTCCCGGGACAGGGACTCCTATAATTCACCCCTCCACTTT
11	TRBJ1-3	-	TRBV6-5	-	CATRSGNTIYF	TGTGCCACCCGCTCTGGAAACACCATATATTTT
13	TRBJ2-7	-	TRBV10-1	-	CASSRGSSYEQYF	TGCGCCAGCAGTAGGGGATCTTCCTACGAGCAGTACTTC
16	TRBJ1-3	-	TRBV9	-	CASSVEGWGAGNTIYF	TGTGCCAGCAGCGTAGAAGGGTGGGGCGCTGGAAACACCATATATTTT
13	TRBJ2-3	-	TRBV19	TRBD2	CASASSGRDTQYF	TGTGCCAGTGCATCTAGCGGGCGAGATACGCAGTATTTT
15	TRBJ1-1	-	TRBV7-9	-	CASSLGGGLLTEAFF	TGTGCCAGCAGCTTAGGAGGCGGGCTCCTTACTGAAGCTTTCTTT
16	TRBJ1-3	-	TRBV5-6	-	CASSLERSSPTRDLYF	TGTGCCAGCAGCTTGGAACGGTCCTCCCCCACCCGGGACCTATATTTT
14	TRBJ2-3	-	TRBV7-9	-	CASSLGGAADTQYF	TGTGCCAGCAGCTTAGGGGGGGCTGCAGATACGCAGTATTTT
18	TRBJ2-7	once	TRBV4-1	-	CASSQEVRSVRVGYEQYF	TGCGCCAGCAGCCAGGAAGTTCGATCGGTTAGGGTCGGATACGAGCAGTACTTC